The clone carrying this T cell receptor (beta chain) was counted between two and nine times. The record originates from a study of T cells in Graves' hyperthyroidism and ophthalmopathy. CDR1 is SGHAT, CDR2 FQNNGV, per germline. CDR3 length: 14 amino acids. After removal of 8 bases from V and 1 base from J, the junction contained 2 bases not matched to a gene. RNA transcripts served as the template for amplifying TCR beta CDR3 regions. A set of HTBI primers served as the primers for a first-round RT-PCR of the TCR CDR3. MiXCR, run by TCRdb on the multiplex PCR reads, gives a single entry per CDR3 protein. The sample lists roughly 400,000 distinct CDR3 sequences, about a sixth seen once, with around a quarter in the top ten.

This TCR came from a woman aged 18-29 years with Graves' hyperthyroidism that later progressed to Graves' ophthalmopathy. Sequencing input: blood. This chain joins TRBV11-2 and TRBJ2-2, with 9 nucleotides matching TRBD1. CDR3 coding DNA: TGTGCCAGCGGACAGGGGTTGAACACCGGGGAGCTGTTTTTT. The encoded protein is CASGQGLNTGELFF.